The following is a TCR beta chain sequence with its context. Its matching antigen is unknown. These data originate in a study of T cells in localized non-small cell lung cancer. Whole-study findings and limits: Greater T cell density in blood accompanied longer overall survival. Since sequencing was restricted to only one region of the tumor, intratumor heterogeneity remains a possibility. Paired adjacent lung recovered a median about 61 of the top 100 tumor clones. Adjacent uninvolved lung had the highest clonality, suggesting focused antigen responses.

This CDR3 contains 14 residues. CDR1 is SGHTA, CDR2 FQGNSA, per germline. V lost 4 bases and J 7 bases, leaving 16 bases between the germline ends. Assay: immunoSEQ multiplex PCR; the TCRdb copy retains only in-frame clones and omits some. This sample has around 53,000 clones, with over 60% found just once. The chain carries TRBV7-2 and TRBJ1-2, with D uncertain. The sequencing used PBMCs, collected before any cancer treatment. The sequence derives from a woman aged 40-75 years with stage II lung adenocarcinoma. CDR3 loop: CASSSPVEAGGYTF. CDR3 DNA: TGTGCCAGCAGCTCCCCCGTTGAGGCGGGTGGCTACACCTTC. The full variable domain, in which reference TRBV7-2 and TRBJ1-2 provide the parts outside the CDR3, is GAGVSQSPSNKVTEKGKDVELRCDPISGHTALYWYRQSLGQGLEFLIYFQGNSAPDKSGLPSDRFSAERTGGSVSTLTIQRTQQEDSAVYLCASSSPVEAGGYTFGSGTRLTVV.